This TCR beta chain stems from a study of beta chain features in type 1 diabetes. Study results and limitations: Shorter TCRB CDR3s, moderately but significantly so, marked every one of the four CD4+ subsets in Type 1 diabetes patients.

The authors sorted CD4+ naive, central memory, regulatory and stem cell-like memory cells via CD45RO/CCR7/CD25/CD127/CD95/CD27. This clone was observed a handful of times. The antigen remains unidentified. Trimming pared 0 bases from V and 10 bases from J, leaving 13 bases between. This CDR3 comprises 15 residues. Looked up from germline, CDR1 is LGHNA and CDR2 is YNFKEQ. Expressed TCRB transcripts got sequenced, as all isolated RNA was reverse transcribed. Here immunoSEQ multiplex PCR was the method, and the copy in TCRdb shows in-frame clones only, minus some. The data hold 630,000 or so clones, with about an eighth observed a single time.

The rearrangement links TRBV4-2 to TRBJ1-6; D ambiguous. The receptor was derived from a man younger than 30 with type 1 diabetes. The sample comprised naive CD4+ T cells from blood. In DNA form, the CDR3 reads TGTGCCAGCAGCCAAGATTCGGGGATGGGGTCACCCCTCCACTTT. Its protein is CASSQDSGMGSPLHF.